These T cell receptor beta chains were read from a single sample in a study of T cell responses to AZD1222 COVID-19 vaccine. Profiled with immunoSEQ multiplex PCR; TCRdb holds only in-frame clones, not every one. This table holds some 80,000 clones, 65% to 80% found once. Material: peripheral blood, obtained 28 days after the second dose of the MenACWY control vaccine. The receptor set was obtained from an adult who received the MenACWY meningococcal vaccine as a control. CDR3s include the opening cysteine and the closing phenylalanine or tryptophan. The order of the fields is clone size, J gene, V gene, D gene, CDR3 length, CDR3 DNA, CDR3 protein. A D gene is named only where the DNA matches it firmly. Rows give clone size only sometimes, using once, few, many, or a class for an expanded clone.

>NA|TRBJ2-1|TRBV7-2|NA|15
TGTGCCAGCAGCCTGATGGAGAGCTCCTACAATGAGCAGTTCTTC
CASSLMESSYNEQFF
>NA|TRBJ1-1|TRBV10-2|NA|12
TGCGCCAGCGGGACACCCAACGCTGAAGCTTTCTTT
CASGTPNAEAFF
>NA|TRBJ1-2|TRBV29-1|TRBD1|14
TGCAGCGTGTTGGGACAGCCCCCTAACTATGGCTACACCTTC
CSVLGQPPNYGYTF
>NA|TRBJ1-2|TRBV5-1|NA|12
TGCGCCAGCAGCTTGGACAACTATGGCTACACCTTC
CASSLDNYGYTF
>once|TRBJ1-1|TRBV7-9|NA|15
TGTGCCAGCAGCCCGGGGGACCAAACAAACACTGAAGCTTTCTTT
CASSPGDQTNTEAFF
>NA|TRBJ2-1|TRBV28|TRBD2|16
TGTGCCAGCAGTTTCGAGACTAGCGGGGTCGGCAATGAGCAGTTCTTC
CASSFETSGVGNEQFF
>NA|TRBJ2-2|TRBV4-3|NA|14
TGCGCCAGCAGCCAAGGAAACCCCGACGGGGAGCTGTTTTTT
CASSQGNPDGELFF
>NA|TRBJ2-7|TRBV7-9|NA|14
TGTGCCAGCAGCTCTACTAGGGAGGCCTACGAGCAGTACTTC
CASSSTREAYEQYF
>NA|TRBJ2-1|TRBV30|NA|11
TGTGCCTGGAGTGAGCGGGATGAGCAGTTCTTC
CAWSERDEQFF
>NA|TRBJ2-7|TRBV11-2|NA|13
TGTGCCAGCAGCTTAGAAGACTTCTACGAGCAGTACTTC
CASSLEDFYEQYF
>NA|TRBJ1-3|TRBV28|NA|16
TGTGCCACCCTAGGGAGCGGCCTCGACTCTGGAAACACCATATATTTT
CATLGSGLDSGNTIYF
>few|TRBJ2-5|TRBV2|NA|14
TGTGCCAGCAGTGGACTAGGTTTGGGAGAGACCCAGTACTTC
CASSGLGLGETQYF
>NA|TRBJ1-2|TRBV30|TRBD1|14
TGTGCCTGGTCCCGGGACAGGGGGTCTCCTGGCTACACCTTC
CAWSRDRGSPGYTF
>NA|TRBJ2-7|TRBV5-6|NA|16
TGTGCCAGCAGCCCATGGAGGTCCAGGGGAGTCTACGAGCAGTACTTC
CASSPWRSRGVYEQYF
>NA|TRBJ2-7|TRBV5-1|TRBD1|14
TGCGCCAGCAGCCCCCGGGACAGGTCAGGCGAGCAGTACTTC
CASSPRDRSGEQYF
>few|TRBJ1-2|TRBV2|NA|17
TGTGCCAGCAGTGAAGTCGGCTTGGGACCCTTGGGCTATGGCTACACCTTC
CASSEVGLGPLGYGYTF
>NA|TRBJ2-7|TRBV5-5|TRBD1|14
TGTGCCAGCAGGGCCGGGACAGGGTCCTACGAGCAGTACTTC
CASRAGTGSYEQYF
>NA|TRBJ2-3|TRBV18|NA|14
TGTGCCAGCTCACCAGCCGTGGACACAGATACGCAGTATTTT
CASSPAVDTDTQYF